This T cell receptor (beta chain) was identified during a study of shared clonotypes between healthy human individuals. Study overall: Each donor's CD4 naive and CD4 memory cells filled three plates apiece, CD8 naive two, and CD8 memory one.

The CDR3 has 13 amino acids. CDR1 and CDR2 from the germline V gene are MDHEN and SYDVKM. J lost 9 bases, V lost 3 bases, and 3 bases had no gene match. As to this clone: The sample holds other DNA sequences that translate to the same CDR3.

Every subset had its genomic DNA shared out evenly among several immunoSEQ plates. Authors' processing steps: Filtering differed for immunoSEQ, which gave only junction sequences without quality scores. The table came from immunoSEQ multiplex PCR; TCRdb's copy has only in-frame clones and leaves some out. D and trimming come from the DNA, and the V and J calls and clone size come from that table. The sample includes around 600,000 clones, about 95% seen only once; the top ten take approximately 0.12%. Only CD45RO-negative cells positively selected for CCR7 counted as naive CD8 cells, so terminally differentiated effector memory CD45RA+ cells were excluded.

V gene TRBV28 combines with J gene TRBJ2-1; TRBD1 agrees at 9 bases. Sequencing input: naive CD8+ T cells sorted from blood. The TCR sequence derives from a woman younger than 45 in good health. CDR3 sequence: CASSFRQGGEQFF. Written as DNA, the CDR3 is TGTGCCAGCAGTTTCCGACAGGGGGGTGAGCAGTTCTTC.